Below, one T cell receptor (beta chain) is given with its context. The data were obtained in a study of blood T cell repertoires in COVID-19. Method: immunoSEQ multiplex PCR; TCRdb's copy keeps in-frame clones and lacks some. The table has about 69,000 clones, 70% to 85% seen once. The CDR3 loop spans 15 amino acids. Germline CDR1 is MGHRA and CDR2 is YSYEKL. V shed 7 bases and J 9 bases; nucleotides not matched to a gene: 11. The sequencing sample was made of peripheral blood. The TCR was taken from a man aged 50-60 years with COVID-19, enrolled during active disease. The rearrangement links TRBV4-1 to TRBJ1-6, with 8 bases lining up with TRBD1. The CDR3 coding sequence is TGCGCCAGCACCCCACTCCAGGGGGCGCTTTCACCCCTCCACTTT. Amino acid sequence: CASTPLQGALSPLHF.